Included here is one TCR beta chain sequence, with context. They built TCR cDNA with 5'RACE template switching, a step that put in a universal primer site and UMIs. One entry per CDR3 protein, called by TCRdb with MiXCR from the 5' RACE reads. The profile shows about 350,000 distinct CDR3 sequences, approximately 4% of them singletons. This sample is drawn from a study of T cells after yellow fever vaccination. This CDR3 is built from 12 residues. From germline, CDR1 is SGHRS and CDR2 YFSETQ. V shed 4 bases and J shed 8 bases, with 12 bases lying between them. Source: PBMCs, taken 5 days after the yellow fever booster vaccination. This TCR came from a man aged 18 to 30 who received the YFV17D yellow fever vaccine. The chain has TRBV5-1 and TRBJ1-1; D uncertain. The CDR3 sequence is CASSPDLNEAFF. The CDR3, as DNA: TGCGCCAGCAGCCCGGACCTCAACGAAGCTTTCTTT.